Listed below are T cell receptor beta chains from one sample, sequenced in a study of blood T cells in healthy people across ages. One entry per CDR3 protein, called by TCRdb with MiXCR from the 5' RACE reads. The top ten clones hold under 35% of a sample with about 680,000 distinct CDR3 sequences, about 52% of them seen once. Sequences were obtained from blood. Receptor source: an older woman in good health. CDR3s include the opening cysteine and the closing phenylalanine or tryptophan. The order of the fields is J gene, clone size, V gene, D gene, CDR3 protein, CDR3 DNA. The D gene is left open where the match is weak. Part of the rows lack a size; the others show once, few, many or a class for expanded clones.

TRBJ1-6 - TRBV7-9 - CASSSAGQRLNSPLHF TGTGCCAGCAGCTCCGCCGGACAGCGACTCAATTCACCCCTCCACTTT
TRBJ2-7 - TRBV18 TRBD1 CASSPPDRVYGEQYF TGTGCCAGCTCACCACCGGACAGGGTTTATGGCGAGCAGTACTTC
TRBJ2-5 - TRBV7-6 - CASSLGDRPPEETQYF TGTGCCAGCAGCTTAGGAGACAGACCACCTGAAGAGACCCAGTACTTC
TRBJ2-7 few TRBV15 - CATSRSGGGGSYEQYF TGTGCCACCAGCAGATCTGGGGGAGGGGGCTCCTACGAGCAGTACTTC
TRBJ2-5 - TRBV15 - CATSRQGRETQYF TGTGCCACCAGCAGACAGGGGAGGGAGACCCAGTACTTC
TRBJ1-2 - TRBV11-1 - CASSKENYGYTF TGTGCCAGCAGCAAAGAAAACTATGGCTACACCTTC
TRBJ2-7 - TRBV12-3/TRBV12-4 - CASSSNGASYEQYF TGTGCCAGCAGTTCTAACGGTGCCTCCTACGAGCAGTACTTC
TRBJ1-6 - TRBV6-4 - CASSEQGRGYNSPLHF TGTGCCAGCAGTGAACAGGGACGGGGCTATAATTCACCCCTCCACTTT
TRBJ2-1 - TRBV4-3 - CASSQDPGWSSYNEQFF TGCGCCAGCAGCCAAGATCCGGGCTGGAGCTCCTACAATGAGCAGTTCTTC
TRBJ2-5 few TRBV7-2 TRBD2 CASSLVAGRVQYF TGTGCCAGCAGCTTAGTGGCAGGGAGGGTGCAGTACTTC
TRBJ2-2 - TRBV12-3/TRBV12-4 TRBD2 CASSLDGTTHTGELFF TGTGCCAGCAGTTTAGATGGGACTACCCACACCGGGGAGCTGTTTTTT
TRBJ2-5 once TRBV7-2 - CASSLDRSGAELYF TGTGCCAGCAGCTTAGACAGGTCGGGCGCCGAGCTGTACTTC
TRBJ1-1 - TRBV6-2/TRBV6-3 - CASSYTRQEMNTEAFF TGTGCCAGCAGTTACACCCGACAGGAGATGAACACTGAAGCTTTCTTT
TRBJ1-4 - TRBV2 - CASQGRGNFEKLFF TGTGCCAGCCAGGGGAGAGGGAATTTTGAAAAACTGTTTTTT
TRBJ2-7 few TRBV28 TRBD1 CASSTWDRGLYEQYF TGTGCCAGCAGTACCTGGGACAGGGGGCTATACGAGCAGTACTTC
TRBJ2-3 - TRBV20-1 TRBD2 CSANRATSGRGTDTQYF TGCAGTGCTAACAGGGCCACTAGCGGGAGAGGGACAGATACGCAGTATTTT
TRBJ2-7 - TRBV2 TRBD2 CASSGVSGTIRHNEQYF TGTGCCAGCAGTGGGGTTAGCGGGACGATTCGACACAATGAGCAGTACTTC
TRBJ2-7 few TRBV29-1 - CSAAGLTTYEQYF TGCAGCGCTGCGGGACTCACAACCTACGAGCAGTACTTC
TRBJ2-5 - TRBV25-1 TRBD1 CASSETGTGRETQYF TGTGCCAGCAGCGAAACCGGGACAGGGCGGGAGACCCAGTACTTC
TRBJ1-4 - TRBV11-2 - CASSSGITNEKLFF TGTGCCAGCAGCTCAGGGATTACTAATGAAAAACTGTTTTTT
TRBJ2-7 few TRBV28 TRBD2 CASSPAGGAYEQYF TGTGCCAGCAGTCCAGCGGGAGGGGCCTACGAGCAGTACTTC
TRBJ2-3 few TRBV20-1 TRBD2 CSHIAGGGDTQYF TGCAGCCATATAGCGGGAGGCGGGGATACGCAGTATTTT
TRBJ2-5 once TRBV10-3 - CAIRGRDTQETQYF TGTGCCATCAGGGGACGGGACACTCAAGAGACCCAGTACTTC
TRBJ2-7 - TRBV28 - CASSFPLQGGYNEQYF TGTGCCAGCAGTTTTCCATTACAGGGAGGCTACAATGAGCAGTACTTC
TRBJ2-1 - TRBV5-1 TRBD2 CASSLVPSGEVNEQFF TGCGCCAGCAGCTTGGTTCCTAGCGGAGAGGTCAATGAGCAGTTCTTC
TRBJ1-1 - TRBV2 - CASSGGLPGISEAFF TGTGCCAGCAGTGGGGGTTTGCCGGGGATATCTGAAGCTTTCTTT
TRBJ2-5 - TRBV12-3/TRBV12-4 - CASRLPGQVGEQYF TGTGCCAGCAGGCTCCCGGGACAAGTAGGGGAGCAGTACTTC
TRBJ2-3 many TRBV28 - CASSRGVGDTQYF TGTGCCAGCAGCCGTGGAGTGGGAGATACGCAGTATTTT
TRBJ2-1 few TRBV5-8 - CASRGQAYYNEQFF TGTGCCAGCAGGGGCCAGGCCTACTACAATGAGCAGTTCTTC
TRBJ1-1 - TRBV11-2 TRBD1 CASSQPDRANTEAFF TGTGCCAGCAGCCAACCGGACAGGGCGAACACTGAAGCTTTCTTT
TRBJ1-1 - TRBV4-2 - CASSQGAWGDTEAFF TGTGCCAGCAGCCAAGGGGCCTGGGGCGACACTGAAGCTTTCTTT
TRBJ2-3 - TRBV12-3/TRBV12-4 - CASSRLGPDTQYF TGTGCCAGCAGCAGACTAGGCCCAGATACGCAGTATTTT
TRBJ2-5 - TRBV7-2 - CASASSNEETQYF TGTGCCAGCGCAAGCTCTAACGAAGAGACCCAGTACTTC
TRBJ2-5 - TRBV20-1 - CSARDWRSGEQYF TGCAGTGCCCGGGATTGGAGGTCAGGTGAGCAGTACTTC
TRBJ2-5 - TRBV2 TRBD2 CASSVESGRGETQYF TGTGCCAGCAGTGTCGAAAGCGGGAGAGGGGAGACCCAGTACTTC
TRBJ1-5 few TRBV20-1 TRBD1 CSARDGDRGNQPQHF TGCAGTGCTAGAGATGGGGACAGGGGCAATCAGCCCCAGCATTTT
TRBJ2-7 few TRBV20-1 - CSARGQFSSYEQYF TGCAGTGCTAGAGGACAGTTCTCCTCCTACGAGCAGTACTTC
TRBJ2-1 - TRBV29-1 TRBD2 CSAGLEVYNEQFF TGCAGCGCCGGACTAGAAGTATACAATGAGCAGTTCTTC
TRBJ1-2 - TRBV7-9 TRBD1 CASSLDDRASYGYTF TGTGCCAGCAGCTTAGATGACAGGGCTAGCTATGGCTACACCTTC
TRBJ1-1 - TRBV12-3/TRBV12-4 - CASSPRDSSSEAFF TGTGCCAGCAGCCCCCGGGACTCCAGCTCTGAAGCTTTCTTT
TRBJ2-3 - TRBV7-2 TRBD2 CASSLALAGGADTQYF TGTGCCAGCAGCTTAGCTCTAGCGGGAGGAGCTGATACGCAGTATTTT